The rows below give T cell receptor beta chains drawn from one sample of a study of long-term antiretroviral therapy in people with HIV. Repertoires were generated with immunoSEQ multiplex PCR, while TCRdb's copy carries only in-frame clones and drops some. The sample holds 27,000 or so clones, around four fifths seen once. Here the sequenced sample was unsorted PBMCs, taken 0.8 years before starting antiretroviral therapy. These receptors all come from a man younger than 30 with HIV. Each CDR3 is given without its conserved first and last residue. Fields, in order: clone size, V gene, J gene, CDR3 protein. Only some rows state a clone size, as once, few, many or a class for expanded clones.

clone size: -; V gene: TRBV6-5; J gene: TRBJ1-1; CDR3 protein: ASSYRGQNTEAF
clone size: -; V gene: TRBV6-6; J gene: TRBJ2-7; CDR3 protein: ASSYTGQGNEQY
clone size: -; V gene: TRBV25-1; J gene: TRBJ2-1; CDR3 protein: ASSLIAGSSEQF
clone size: -; V gene: TRBV13; J gene: TRBJ2-2; CDR3 protein: ASSLETGELF
clone size: -; V gene: TRBV5-1; J gene: TRBJ1-1; CDR3 protein: ASSLEGQLNTEAF
clone size: -; V gene: TRBV30; J gene: TRBJ2-5; CDR3 protein: AWTGTHQETQY
clone size: once; V gene: TRBV2; J gene: TRBJ2-5; CDR3 protein: ASSWGGAETQY
clone size: few; V gene: TRBV5-4; J gene: TRBJ1-1; CDR3 protein: ASSLVQGLGSTEAF
clone size: -; V gene: TRBV2; J gene: TRBJ1-2; CDR3 protein: ASRLDASEGYT
clone size: -; V gene: TRBV4-1; J gene: TRBJ2-7; CDR3 protein: ASSQNWGGPYEQY
clone size: -; V gene: TRBV7-9; J gene: TRBJ1-2; CDR3 protein: ASSSGYNYGYT
clone size: -; V gene: TRBV5-4; J gene: TRBJ2-7; CDR3 protein: ASSLVSGRSSYEQY
clone size: -; V gene: TRBV9; J gene: TRBJ2-1; CDR3 protein: ASSVSGTTYNEQF